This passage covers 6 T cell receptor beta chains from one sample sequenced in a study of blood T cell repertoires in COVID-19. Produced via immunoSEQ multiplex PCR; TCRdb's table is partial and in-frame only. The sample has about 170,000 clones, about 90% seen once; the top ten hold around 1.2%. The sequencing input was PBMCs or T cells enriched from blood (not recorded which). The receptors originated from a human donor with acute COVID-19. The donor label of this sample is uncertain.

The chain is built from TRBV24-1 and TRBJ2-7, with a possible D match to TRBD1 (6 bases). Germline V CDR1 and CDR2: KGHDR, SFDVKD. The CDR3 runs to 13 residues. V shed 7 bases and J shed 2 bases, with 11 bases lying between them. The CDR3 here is CATSGQSAYEQYF. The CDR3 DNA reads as TGTGCCACCAGCGGACAGTCAGCCTACGAGCAGTACTTC.

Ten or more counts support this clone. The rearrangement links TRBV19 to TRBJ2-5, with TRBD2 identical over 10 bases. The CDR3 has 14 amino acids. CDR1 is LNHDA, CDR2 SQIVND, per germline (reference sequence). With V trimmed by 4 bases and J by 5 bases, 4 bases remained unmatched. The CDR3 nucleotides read TGTGCCAGTAGTAAGGGACTAGCGACGGAGACCCAGTACTTC. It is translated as CASSKGLATETQYF.

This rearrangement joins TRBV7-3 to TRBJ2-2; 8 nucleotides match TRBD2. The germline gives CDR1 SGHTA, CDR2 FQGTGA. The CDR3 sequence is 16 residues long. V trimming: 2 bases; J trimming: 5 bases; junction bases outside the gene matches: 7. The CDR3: CASSLAGGISTGELFF. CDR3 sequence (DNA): TGTGCCAGCAGCTTAGCGGGGGGTATAAGTACCGGGGAGCTGTTTTTT.

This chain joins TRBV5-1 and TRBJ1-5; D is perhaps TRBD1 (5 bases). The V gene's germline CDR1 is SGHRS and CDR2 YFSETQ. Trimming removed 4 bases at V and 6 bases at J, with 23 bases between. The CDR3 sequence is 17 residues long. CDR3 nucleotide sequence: TGCGCCAGCAGCCCGGGAGAGGGGACCTTCGGTGGTCAGCCCCAGCATTTT. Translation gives CASSPGEGTFGGQPQHF.

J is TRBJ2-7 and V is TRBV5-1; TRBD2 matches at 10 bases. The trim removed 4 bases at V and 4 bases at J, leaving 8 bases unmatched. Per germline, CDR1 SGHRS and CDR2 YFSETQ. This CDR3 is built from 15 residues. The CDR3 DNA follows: TGCGCCAGCAGCCGTGAACTAGCGGGGCTATACGAGCAGTACTTC. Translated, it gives CASSRELAGLYEQYF.

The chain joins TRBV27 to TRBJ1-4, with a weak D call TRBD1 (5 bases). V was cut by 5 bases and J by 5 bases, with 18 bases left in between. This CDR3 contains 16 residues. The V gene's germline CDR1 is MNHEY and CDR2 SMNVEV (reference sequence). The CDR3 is CASSLSRVVSNEKLFF. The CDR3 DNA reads TGTGCCAGCAGTCTCTCCAGGGTGGTATCCAATGAAAAACTGTTTTTT.